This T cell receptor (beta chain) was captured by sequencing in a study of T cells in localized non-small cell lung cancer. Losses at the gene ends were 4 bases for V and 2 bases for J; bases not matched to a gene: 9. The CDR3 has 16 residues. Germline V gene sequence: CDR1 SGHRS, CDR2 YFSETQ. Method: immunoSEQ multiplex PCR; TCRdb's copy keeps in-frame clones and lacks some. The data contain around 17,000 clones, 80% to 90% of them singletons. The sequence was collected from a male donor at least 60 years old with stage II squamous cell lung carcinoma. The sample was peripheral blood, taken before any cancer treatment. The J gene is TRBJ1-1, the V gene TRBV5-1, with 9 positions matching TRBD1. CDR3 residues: CASSQIQGARNTEAFF. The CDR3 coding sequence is TGCGCCAGCAGCCAAATACAGGGGGCCAGAAACACTGAAGCTTTCTTT.